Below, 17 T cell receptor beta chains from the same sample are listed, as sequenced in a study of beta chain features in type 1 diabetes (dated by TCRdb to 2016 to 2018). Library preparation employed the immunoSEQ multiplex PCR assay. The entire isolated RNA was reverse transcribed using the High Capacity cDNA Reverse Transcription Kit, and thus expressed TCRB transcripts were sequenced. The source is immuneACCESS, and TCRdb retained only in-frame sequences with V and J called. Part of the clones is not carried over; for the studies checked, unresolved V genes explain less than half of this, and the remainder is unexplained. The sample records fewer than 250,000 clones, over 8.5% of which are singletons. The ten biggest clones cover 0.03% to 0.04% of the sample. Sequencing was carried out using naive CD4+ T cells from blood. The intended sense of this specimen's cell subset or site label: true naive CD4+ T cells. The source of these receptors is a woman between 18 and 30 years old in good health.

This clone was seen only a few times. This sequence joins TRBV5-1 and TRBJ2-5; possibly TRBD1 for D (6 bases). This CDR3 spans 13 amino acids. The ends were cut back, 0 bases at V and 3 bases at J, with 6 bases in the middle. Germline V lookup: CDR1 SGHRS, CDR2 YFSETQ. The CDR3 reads CASSLGQEETQYF. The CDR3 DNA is TGCGCCAGCAGCTTGGGACAGGAAGAGACCCAGTACTTC.

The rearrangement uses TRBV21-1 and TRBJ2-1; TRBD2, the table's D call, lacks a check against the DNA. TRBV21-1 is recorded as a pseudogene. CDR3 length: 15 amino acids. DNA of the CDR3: TGTGCCAGCATCAAGGCTAGCGGGAGTTGGAATGAGCAGTTCTTC. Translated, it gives CASIKASGSWNEQFF.

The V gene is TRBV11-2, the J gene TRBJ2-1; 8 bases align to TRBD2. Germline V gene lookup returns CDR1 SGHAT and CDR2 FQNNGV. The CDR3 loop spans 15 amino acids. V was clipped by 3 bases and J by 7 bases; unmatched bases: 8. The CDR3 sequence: CASSFGLAWTNEQFF. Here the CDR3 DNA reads TGTGCCAGCAGCTTCGGACTAGCCTGGACAAATGAGCAGTTCTTC. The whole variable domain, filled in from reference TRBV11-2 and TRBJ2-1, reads EAGVAQSPRYKIIEKRQSVAFWCNPISGHATLYWYQQILGQGPKLLIQFQNNGVVDDSQLPKDRFSAERLKGVDSTLKIQPAKLEDSAVYLCASSFGLAWTNEQFFGPGTRLTVL.

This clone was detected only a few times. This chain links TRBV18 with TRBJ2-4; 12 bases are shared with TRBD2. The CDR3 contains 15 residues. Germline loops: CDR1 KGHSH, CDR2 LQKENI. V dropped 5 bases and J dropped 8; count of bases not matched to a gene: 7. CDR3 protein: CASSATSGSKDIQYF. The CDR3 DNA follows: TGTGCCAGCTCAGCGACTAGCGGGAGCAAGGACATTCAGTACTTC.

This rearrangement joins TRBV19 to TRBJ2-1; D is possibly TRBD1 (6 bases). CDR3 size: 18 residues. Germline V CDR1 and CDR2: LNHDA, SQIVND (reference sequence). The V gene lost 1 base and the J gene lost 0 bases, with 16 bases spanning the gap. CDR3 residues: CASSIVTQGSGSYNEQFF. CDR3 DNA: TGTGCCAGTAGTATAGTGACACAGGGTTCTGGCTCCTACAATGAGCAGTTCTTC.

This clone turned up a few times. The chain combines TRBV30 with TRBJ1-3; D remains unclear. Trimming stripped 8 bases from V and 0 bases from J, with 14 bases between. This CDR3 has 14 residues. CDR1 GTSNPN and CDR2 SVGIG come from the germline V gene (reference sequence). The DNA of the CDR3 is TGTGCCGCAACACGGACTAACTCTGGAAACACCATATATTTT. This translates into CAATRTNSGNTIYF. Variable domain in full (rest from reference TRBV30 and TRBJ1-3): SQTIHQWPATLVQPVGSPLSLECTVEGTSNPNLYWYRQAAGRGLQLLFYSVGIGQISSEVPQNLSASRPQDRQFILSSKKLLLSDSGFYLCAATRTNSGNTIYFGEGSWLTVV.

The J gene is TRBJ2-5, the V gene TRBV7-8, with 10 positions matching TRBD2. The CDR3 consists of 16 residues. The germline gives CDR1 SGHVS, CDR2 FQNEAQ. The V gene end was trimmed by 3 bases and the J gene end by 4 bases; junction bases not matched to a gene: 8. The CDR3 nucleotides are TGTGCCAGCAGCTTCCTTCCTAGCGGGAGATTAGAGACCCAGTACTTC. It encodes CASSFLPSGRLETQYF.

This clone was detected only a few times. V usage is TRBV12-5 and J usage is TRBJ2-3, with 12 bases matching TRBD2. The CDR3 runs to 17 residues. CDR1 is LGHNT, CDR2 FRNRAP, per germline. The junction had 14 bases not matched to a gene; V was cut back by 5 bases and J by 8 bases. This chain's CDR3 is CASGMRTSGASPGTQYF. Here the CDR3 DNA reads TGTGCTAGTGGTATGCGGACTAGCGGGGCCTCCCCAGGTACGCAGTATTTT.

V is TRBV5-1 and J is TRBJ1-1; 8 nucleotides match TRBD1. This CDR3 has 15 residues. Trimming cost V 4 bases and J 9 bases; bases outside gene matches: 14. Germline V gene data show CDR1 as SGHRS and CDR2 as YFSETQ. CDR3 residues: CASSNRTGLDPKAFF. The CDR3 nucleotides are TGCGCCAGCAGCAACCGGACAGGGTTGGATCCTAAAGCTTTCTTT.

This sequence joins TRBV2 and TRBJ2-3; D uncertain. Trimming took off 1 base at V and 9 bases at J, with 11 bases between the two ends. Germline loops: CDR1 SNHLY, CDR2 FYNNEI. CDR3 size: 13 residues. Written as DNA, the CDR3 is TGTGCCAGCAGTGAAGGCGAACACGGGACGCAGTATTTT. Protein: CASSEGEHGTQYF.

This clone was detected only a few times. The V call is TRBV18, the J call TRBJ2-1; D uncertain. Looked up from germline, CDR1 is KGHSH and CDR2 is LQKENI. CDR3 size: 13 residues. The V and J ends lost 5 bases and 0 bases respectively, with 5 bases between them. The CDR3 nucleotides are TGTGCCAGCTCAGCAGGCTCCTACAATGAGCAGTTCTTC. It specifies CASSAGSYNEQFF.

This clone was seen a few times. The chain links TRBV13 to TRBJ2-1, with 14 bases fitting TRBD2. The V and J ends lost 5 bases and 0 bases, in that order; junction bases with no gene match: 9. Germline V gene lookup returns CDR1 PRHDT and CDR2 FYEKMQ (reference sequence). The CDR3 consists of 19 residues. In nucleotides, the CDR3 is TGTGCCAGCAGCGGCAGACTAGCGGGAGGGCCCAGCTCCTACAATGAGCAGTTCTTC. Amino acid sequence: CASSGRLAGGPSSYNEQFF.

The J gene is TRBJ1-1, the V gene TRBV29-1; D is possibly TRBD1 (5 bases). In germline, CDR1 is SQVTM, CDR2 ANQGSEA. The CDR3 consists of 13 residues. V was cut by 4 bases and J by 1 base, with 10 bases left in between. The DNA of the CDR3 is TGCAGCGTTGGGGGCAGACAGAACACTGAAGCTTTCTTT. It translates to CSVGGRQNTEAFF.

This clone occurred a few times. CDR3 residues: CASSGTGVQYF. The DNA of the CDR3 is TGTGCCAGCTCCGGGACAGGGGTGCAGTACTTC. The V and J genes are TRBV6-1 and TRBJ2-7; 10 bases agree with TRBD1. The CDR3 is 11 residues long. Germline CDR1 MNHNS, CDR2 SASEGT. The J segment lost 9 bases and the V segment lost 8 bases, leaving 4 bases of the junction unmatched.

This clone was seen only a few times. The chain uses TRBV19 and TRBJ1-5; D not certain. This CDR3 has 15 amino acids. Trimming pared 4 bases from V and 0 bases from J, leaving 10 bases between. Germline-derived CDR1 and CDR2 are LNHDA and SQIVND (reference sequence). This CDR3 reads CASSSSDDSNQPQHF. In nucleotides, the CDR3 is TGTGCCAGTAGTAGTTCAGATGATAGCAATCAGCCCCAGCATTTT.

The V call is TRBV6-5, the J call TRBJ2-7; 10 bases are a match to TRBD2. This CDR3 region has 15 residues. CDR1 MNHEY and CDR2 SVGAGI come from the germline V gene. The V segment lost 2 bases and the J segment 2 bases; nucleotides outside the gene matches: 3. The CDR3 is CASSYASGSPYEQYF. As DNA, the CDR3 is TGTGCCAGCAGTTACGCTAGCGGGAGCCCCTACGAGCAGTACTTC.

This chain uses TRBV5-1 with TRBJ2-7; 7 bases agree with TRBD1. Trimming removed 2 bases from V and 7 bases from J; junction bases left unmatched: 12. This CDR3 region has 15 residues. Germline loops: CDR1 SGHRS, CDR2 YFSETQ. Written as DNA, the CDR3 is TGCGCCAGCAGCTTACAGGGGCAAGATGTCGGGGAGCAGTACTTC. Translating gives CASSLQGQDVGEQYF.